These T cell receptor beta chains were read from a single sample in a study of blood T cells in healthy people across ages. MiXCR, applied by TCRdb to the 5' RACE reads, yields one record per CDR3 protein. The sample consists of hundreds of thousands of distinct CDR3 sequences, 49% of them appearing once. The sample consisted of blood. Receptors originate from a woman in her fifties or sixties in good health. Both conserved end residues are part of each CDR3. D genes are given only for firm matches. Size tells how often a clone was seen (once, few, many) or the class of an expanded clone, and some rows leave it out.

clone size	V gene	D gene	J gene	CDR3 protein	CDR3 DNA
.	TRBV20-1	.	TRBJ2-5	CSARGGRARETQYF	TGCAGTGCTAGAGGCGGCAGGGCCAGAGAGACCCAGTACTTC
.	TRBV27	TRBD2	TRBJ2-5	CASSLVAGGLETQYF	TGTGCCAGCAGTTTAGTAGCGGGAGGCTTAGAGACCCAGTACTTC
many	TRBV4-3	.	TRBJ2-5	CASSQYIGIQETQYF	TGCGCCAGCAGCCAGTATATAGGTATCCAAGAGACCCAGTACTTC
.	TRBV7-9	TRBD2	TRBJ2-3	CASSLSGGGADTQYF	TGTGCCAGCAGCTTATCGGGAGGGGGGGCGGATACGCAGTATTTT
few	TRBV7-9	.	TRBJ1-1	CASSSRMNTEAFF	TGTGCCAGCAGCTCACGGATGAACACTGAAGCTTTCTTT
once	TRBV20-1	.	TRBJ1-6	CSARDECRLHF	TGCAGTGCTAGAGACGAGTGTCGCCTCCACTTT
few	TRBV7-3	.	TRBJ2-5	CASSPRGQPGETQYF	TGTGCCAGCAGCCCAAGAGGACAGCCAGGGGAGACCCAGTACTTC
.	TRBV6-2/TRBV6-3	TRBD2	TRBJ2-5	CASSYASSGRGTQYF	TGTGCCAGCAGTTACGCGTCTAGCGGAAGGGGGACCCAGTACTTC
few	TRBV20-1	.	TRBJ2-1	CSAHRLSNEQFF	TGCAGTGCCCACAGGTTGAGCAATGAGCAGTTCTTC
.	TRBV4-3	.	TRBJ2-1	CASSQLDGAQFF	TGCGCCAGCAGCCAACTCGACGGCGCCCAGTTCTTC
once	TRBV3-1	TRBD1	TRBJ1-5	CASSQDHQGGQPQHF	TGTGCCAGCAGCCAAGATCATCAGGGGGGGCAGCCCCAGCATTTT
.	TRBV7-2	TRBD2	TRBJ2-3	CASSLRREEFDTQYF	TGTGCCAGCAGCTTAAGGCGGGAGGAGTTCGATACGCAGTATTTT
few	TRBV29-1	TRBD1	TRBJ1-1	CSVESQGGTEAFF	TGCAGCGTTGAAAGCCAGGGGGGGACTGAAGCTTTCTTT
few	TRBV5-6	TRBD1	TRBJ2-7	CASSSTGVSFEQYF	TGTGCCAGCAGCTCGACAGGGGTATCGTTCGAGCAGTACTTC
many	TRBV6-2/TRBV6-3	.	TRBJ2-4	CASSLAGYNLPGEQYF	TGTGCCAGCAGTCTCGCAGGGTATAACCTTCCGGGTGAGCAGTACTTC
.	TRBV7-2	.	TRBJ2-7	CASSLVEWQGGEQYF	TGTGCCAGCAGCTTAGTCGAGTGGCAGGGGGGCGAGCAGTACTTC
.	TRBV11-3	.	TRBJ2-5	CASSQTGLQETQYF	TGTGCCAGCAGCCAAACAGGGCTACAAGAGACCCAGTACTTC
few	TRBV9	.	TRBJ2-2	CASSVALANTGELFF	TGTGCCAGCAGCGTAGCCCTAGCGAACACCGGGGAGCTGTTTTTT
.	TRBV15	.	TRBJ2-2	CATSRDQSSAGELFF	TGTGCCACCAGCAGAGATCAGTCCAGTGCCGGGGAGCTGTTTTTT
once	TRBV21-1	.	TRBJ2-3	CASSNLPGDGAGTQYF	TGTGCCAGCAGCAATCTCCCCGGGGACGGGGCGGGGACGCAGTATTTT
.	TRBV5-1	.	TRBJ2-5	CASSLPLNNNEQYF	TGCGCCAGTAGTTTGCCGCTTAACAACAATGAGCAGTACTTC
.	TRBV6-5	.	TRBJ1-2	CAGSYSTGKDGYTF	TGTGCCGGCAGTTACTCGACGGGGAAGGATGGCTACACCTTC
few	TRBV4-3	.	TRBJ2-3	CASSQGQSRLTDTQYF	TGCGCCAGCAGCCAAGGGCAGTCCCGCCTTACAGATACGCAGTATTTT
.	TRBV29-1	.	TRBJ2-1	CSVDLPANNEQFF	TGCAGCGTTGATCTTCCGGCAAACAATGAGCAGTTCTTC
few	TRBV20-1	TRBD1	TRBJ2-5	CSASPGTGYEETQYF	TGCAGTGCTAGTCCCGGGACAGGGTATGAAGAGACCCAGTACTTC
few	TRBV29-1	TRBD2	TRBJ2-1	CSVRSGREYNEQFF	TGCAGCGTCCGTAGCGGGAGAGAGTACAATGAGCAGTTCTTC
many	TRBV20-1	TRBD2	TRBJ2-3	CSVPSRAGGTDTQYF	TGCAGTGTTCCCTCGCGGGCGGGAGGCACAGATACGCAGTATTTT
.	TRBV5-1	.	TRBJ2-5	CASSFYEQGTQYF	TGCGCCAGCAGCTTTTATGAGCAAGGGACCCAGTACTTC
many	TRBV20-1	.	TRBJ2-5	CSARPDAKTQYF	TGCAGTGCTCGCCCGGACGCAAAGACCCAGTACTTC
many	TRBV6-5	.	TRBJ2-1	CASRISARNEQFF	TGTGCCAGCAGGATTAGCGCCCGCAATGAGCAGTTCTTC
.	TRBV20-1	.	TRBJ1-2	CSAREPGHLYGYTF	TGCAGTGCTAGAGAGCCGGGACACCTCTATGGCTACACCTTC
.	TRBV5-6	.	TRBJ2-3	CASSFGARSTDTQYF	TGTGCCAGCAGCTTCGGTGCCAGGAGCACGGATACGCAGTATTTT
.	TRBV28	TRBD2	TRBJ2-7	CASSPATSGRFYEQYF	TGTGCCAGCAGTCCGGCGACTAGCGGGAGATTCTACGAGCAGTACTTC
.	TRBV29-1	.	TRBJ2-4	CSVEARLLAKNIQYF	TGCAGCGTTGAAGCTCGTCTACTAGCCAAAAACATTCAGTACTTC
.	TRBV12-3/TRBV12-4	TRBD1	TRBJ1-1	CASSLLDRGEKAFF	TGTGCCAGCAGTTTACTGGACAGGGGTGAGAAAGCTTTCTTT
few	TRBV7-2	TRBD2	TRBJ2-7	CASSLALSSGMWGSYNEQYF	TGTGCCAGCAGCTTAGCGCTGTCTAGCGGGATGTGGGGCTCCTACAATGAGCAGTACTTC
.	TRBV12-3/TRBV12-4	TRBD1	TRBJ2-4	CASSLDTQGGYF	TGTGCCAGCAGTTTGGACACACAGGGGGGATACTTC
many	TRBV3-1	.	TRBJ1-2	CASSPSGQSAGYTF	TGTGCCAGCAGCCCTTCAGGACAGTCGGCCGGCTACACCTTC
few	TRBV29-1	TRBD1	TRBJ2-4	CSVEGTGRNIQYF	TGCAGCGTTGAGGGGACAGGGAGGAACATTCAGTACTTC
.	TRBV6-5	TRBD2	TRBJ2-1	CASSPSGGPHNEQFF	TGTGCCAGCAGTCCTAGCGGGGGACCCCACAATGAGCAGTTCTTC
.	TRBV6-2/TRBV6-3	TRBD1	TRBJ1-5	CACQDRVRSQPQHF	TGTGCCTGCCAAGACAGGGTACGGAGTCAGCCCCAGCATTTT
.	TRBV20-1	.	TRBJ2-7	CSATTNNYEQYF	TGCAGTGCTACCACGAACAATTACGAGCAGTACTTC
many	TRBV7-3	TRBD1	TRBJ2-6	CASSLKGQGATGANVLTF	TGTGCCAGCAGCTTAAAAGGACAGGGGGCGACTGGGGCCAACGTCCTGACTTTC
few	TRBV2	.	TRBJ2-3	CASSRRGVTDTQYF	TGTGCCAGCAGCAGGAGAGGGGTGACGGATACGCAGTATTTT
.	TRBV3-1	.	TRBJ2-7	CASSQQGLEQYF	TGTGCCAGCAGCCAACAGGGTTTGGAGCAGTACTTC
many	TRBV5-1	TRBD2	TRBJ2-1	CASSSRLAGGLFVDEQFF	TGCGCCAGCAGCTCTAGACTAGCGGGAGGTCTTTTTGTCGATGAGCAGTTCTTC
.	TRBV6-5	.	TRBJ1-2	CASSSLTALGYGYTF	TGTGCCAGCAGCTCCCTCACAGCCCTGGGCTATGGCTACACCTTC
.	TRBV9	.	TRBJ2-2	CASSGSGTSRELFF	TGTGCCAGCAGCGGATCCGGGACCTCAAGGGAGCTGTTTTTT
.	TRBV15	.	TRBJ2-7	CAASRETGEQYF	TGTGCCGCCAGCAGAGAAACCGGCGAGCAGTACTTC
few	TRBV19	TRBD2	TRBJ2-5	CASTVAGWNEQYF	TGTGCCAGTACTGTAGCGGGATGGAATGAGCAGTACTTC
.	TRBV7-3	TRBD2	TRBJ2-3	CASSRLAGGTDTYF	TGTGCCAGCAGTCGACTAGCGGGAGGTACAGATACGTATTTT
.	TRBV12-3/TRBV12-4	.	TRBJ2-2	CASTFQGGTGELFF	TGTGCCAGCACCTTTCAGGGAGGCACCGGGGAGCTGTTTTTT
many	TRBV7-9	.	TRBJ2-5	CASSPETLQETQYF	TGTGCCAGCAGCCCGGAGACACTCCAAGAGACCCAGTACTTC
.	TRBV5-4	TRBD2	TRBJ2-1	CASSLPYSGSVSEQFF	TGTGCCAGCAGCTTGCCCTATAGCGGGAGCGTCTCTGAGCAGTTCTTC
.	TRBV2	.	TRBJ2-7	CASGRDYEQYF	TGTGCCAGCGGACGAGACTACGAGCAGTACTTC
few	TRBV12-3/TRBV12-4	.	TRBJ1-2	CASGYGYTF	TGTGCCAGTGGCTATGGCTACACCTTC
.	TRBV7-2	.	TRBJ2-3	CASSLRGPTDTRYF	TGTGCCAGCAGCCTCCGAGGGCCCACAGATACGCGGTATTTT
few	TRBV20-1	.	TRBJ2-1	CSASSPKATYNEQFF	TGCAGTGCTAGCAGCCCAAAAGCAACCTACAATGAGCAGTTCTTC
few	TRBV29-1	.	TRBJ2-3	CSGVGTDTQYF	TGCAGCGGAGTAGGGACAGATACGCAGTATTTT
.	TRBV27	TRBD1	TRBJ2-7	CASSLGQGTEQYF	TGTGCCAGCAGTTTGGGACAGGGAACGGAGCAGTACTTC